The source of this T cell receptor beta chain is a study of siplizumab effects on memory and regulatory T cells (dated by TCRdb to the late 2010s). Turning to the overall study: The study looked at the effect of siplizumab, an anti-CD2 antibody, on alloreactive T-cell subsets in allogeneic mixed lymphocyte reactions made from human PBMCs. What the authors observed across the whole study: Of the alloreactive CD4+ clones that could be mapped, the Treg-derived share averaged almost 70% with siplizumab compared with roughly 27% in control reactions. Roughly 80-97% of proliferating CD4+ or CD8+ clones could not be assigned a naive or memory phenotype. Unstimulated naive T cells appeared to be more diverse than memory T cells, and naive cells seemed to make a substantial contribution to the alloresponse. No functional confirmation was obtained for the suppressive function of proliferating Tregs from siplizumab cultures. Siplizumab significantly lowered the cumulative frequency of alloreactive sequences that could be traced to unstimulated CD4+ memory T cells. Sequences below about 10^-5 frequency were poorly captured, so only a minor fraction of alloreactive clones could be mapped to unstimulated subsets.

For this chain, trimming is 6 bases at the V end and 7 bases at the J end, and the number of junction bases without a gene match is 9. Per the germline V gene, MNHEY is the CDR1 and SVGAGI is the CDR2. The CDR3 sequence holds 15 residues, the cysteine and phenylalanine included. Kept here is only the CDR3 DNA, which spans 45 bases and is read in frame from base 1. Sorted unstimulated T cells, along with proliferating T cells recovered from mixed lymphocyte reactions, underwent TCRbeta CDR3 sequencing. Fresh whole blood from fewer than 11 HLA-typed healthy donors was used to isolate PBMCs. Comment on this clone: The antigen it binds to is not known. Base-call qualities are not available, and no considerably larger clone is one nucleotide away.

Library preparation was by the immunoSEQ multiplex PCR assay. The deep sequencing platform assayed some 98,000 TCR templates per sample. Genomic DNA extracted from sorted T cells was used for TCRbeta CDR3 sequencing. The paper's processing steps were these. The R programming language was used for the clonal analysis of the TCRbeta CDR3 data. Alloreactive CD4+ and CD8+ clones were defined by comparing unstimulated samples with post-reaction CFSE-low samples. Alloreactive CD4+ clones were assigned to regulatory or non-regulatory origin by matching sequences to sorted unstimulated Treg and non-Treg repertoires. TCRdb took over this immuneACCESS table, retaining in-frame rearrangements with V and J assigned. Such tables are incomplete; in checked studies, under half of the missing clones stem from an unresolved V gene, and the remainder is unexplained. That table furnishes V, J and clone size, whereas the DNA furnished D and trimming. The table for this sample lists some 100,000 clones; 90% to 95% of them were counted only once. About 6.7% of the sample belongs to the ten largest clones.

The rearrangement combines TRBV6-5 with TRBJ2-1; 10 of the junction bases match TRBD2. This TCR was recovered from a human donor in good health. Input material: CD8+ T cells sorted from blood. The DNA sequence is as follows: TGTGCCAGCAGCCTAGGAACTAGCGGGATTAATGAGCAGTTCTTC. Its protein reads: CASSLGTSGINEQFF.